Below, 21 T cell receptor beta chains from the same sample are listed, as sequenced in a study of T cell repertoires in cytomegalovirus infection. Their specific antigens are unknown. TCRdb recomputed calls from the reads with MiXCR, one row per CDR3 protein. The top ten hold roughly 20% of the sample, which has roughly 280,000 distinct CDR3 sequences, under 25% seen once. This sample comprised cultured PBMCs, obtained from culture after CMV antigen stimulation. These receptors came from a human donor in good health (CMV status not recorded). Some clones in this sample may be carry-over from other donors' samples.

This clonotype came up many times. The chain joins TRBV4-2 to TRBJ1-1; possibly TRBD1 for D (6 bases). The CDR3 consists of 14 residues. V was trimmed by 7 bases and J by 5 bases, leaving 17 bases between them. Germline lookup yields CDR1 LGHNA and CDR2 YNFKEQ. CDR3 nucleotides: TGTGCCAGCACCGAAACACAGGGAGATACTGAAGCTTTCTTT. Encoded protein: CASTETQGDTEAFF.

This clonotype was detected ten times or more. The chain uses TRBV11-2 and TRBJ2-5; 9 bases line up with TRBD1. Germline V lookup: CDR1 SGHAT, CDR2 FQNNGV. The CDR3 is 16 amino acids. Trimming removed 5 bases from V and 4 bases from J; junction bases left unmatched: 11. The DNA for the CDR3 is TGTGCCAGCAGCCTAATGACAGGGGGAGGGGCAGAGACCCAGTACTTC. Protein sequence: CASSLMTGGGAETQYF.

This clonotype was counted many times. The V and J genes are TRBV12-3 or TRBV12-4 and TRBJ1-5; 7 positions match TRBD1. After removal of 6 bases from V and 0 bases from J, the junction contained 5 bases not matched to a gene. The CDR3 runs 15 residues. This CDR3 reads CASSRQGGSNQPQHF. The CDR3 coding sequence is TGTGCCAGCAGCCGACAGGGCGGTAGCAATCAGCCCCAGCATTTT.

The sample holds many counts of this clonotype. The chain has TRBV7-8 and TRBJ1-1; 7 nucleotides match TRBD1. The ends lost 1 base at V and 6 bases at J; junction bases unmatched: 17. The CDR3 sequence is 18 residues long. Germline assignment: CDR1 SGHVS and CDR2 FQNEAQ. The CDR3 sequence is CASSLEYRGSVIWAEAFF. Here the CDR3 DNA reads TGTGCCAGCAGCTTAGAGTACAGGGGTTCCGTTATTTGGGCTGAAGCTTTCTTT.

The gene calls are TRBV7-9 and TRBJ2-1; the D is unclear. V was trimmed by 3 bases and J by 9 bases, leaving 12 bases between them. CDR3 length: 13 residues. Germline CDR1 and CDR2: SEHNR and FQNEAQ (reference sequence). CDR3 DNA: TGTGCCAGCAGCTTTCGTCCGGACCTTGAGCAGTTCTTC. Its translation: CASSFRPDLEQFF.

The chain links TRBV27 to TRBJ2-1; 8 bases fit TRBD2. Germline V gene data show CDR1 as MNHEY and CDR2 as SMNVEV (reference sequence). The V gene end was trimmed by 0 bases and the J gene end by 7 bases; junction bases not matched to a gene: 5. This CDR3 spans 15 amino acids. The CDR3 protein is CASSLSITSGNEQFF. The CDR3 nucleotides read TGTGCCAGCAGTTTATCGATCACTAGCGGAAATGAGCAGTTCTTC.

This clonotype was seen at least ten times. The chain combines TRBV6-1 with TRBJ2-7, with TRBD2 matching 11 bases. The germline V gene encodes CDR1 MNHNS and CDR2 SASEGT. The J segment lost 2 bases and the V segment lost 4 bases, leaving 4 bases of the junction unmatched. This CDR3 is 15 amino acids long. CDR3 sequence (DNA): TGTGCCAGCAGTGTCCTAGCGGGAGGAACCTACGAGCAGTACTTC. It codes for CASSVLAGGTYEQYF.

This clonotype was counted only a few times. This sequence joins TRBV7-2 and TRBJ2-5, with 7 bases matching TRBD2. The CDR3 contains 15 residues. V shed 5 bases and J 4 bases; nucleotides not matched to a gene: 10. Per the germline V gene, CDR1 is SGHTA and CDR2 is FQGNSA. The CDR3 protein is CASSPLTSVRETQYF. The CDR3 DNA sequence: TGTGCCAGCAGCCCCCTTACTAGCGTTCGAGAGACCCAGTACTTC.

This chain links TRBV2 with TRBJ2-2; 11 nucleotides line up with TRBD1. Trimming at V came to 0 bases and at J to 1 base, leaving 7 bases not matched to a gene. The CDR3 sequence is 19 residues long. The V gene's germline CDR1 is SNHLY and CDR2 FYNNEI. CDR3 amino acids: CASSEAPRTGGRNTGELFF. CDR3 in DNA: TGTGCCAGCAGTGAAGCGCCAAGGACAGGGGGCCGGAACACCGGGGAGCTGTTTTTT. Based on the CDR3 plus reference TRBV2 and TRBJ2-2, the full variable domain is EPEVTQTPSHQVTQMGQEVILRCVPISNHLYFYWYRQILGQKVEFLVSFYNNEISEKSEIFDDQFSVERPDGSNFTLKIRSTKLEDSAMYFCASSEAPRTGGRNTGELFFGEGSRLTVL.

This clonotype was counted many times. The V gene is TRBV6-2 or TRBV6-3, the J gene TRBJ2-7; D is possibly TRBD2 (5 bases). There are 14 residues in the CDR3. Trimming left V 2 bases short and J 2 bases short, with 10 bases between. The germline V gene encodes CDR1 MNHEY and CDR2 SVGEGT. DNA for the CDR3: TGTGCCAGCAGTTACCGGCTAGCAACCTACGAGCAGTACGTC. Its protein is CASSYRLATYEQYV.

This clonotype was seen more than once but under ten times. The J gene is TRBJ2-1, the V gene TRBV7-2; D gene ambiguous. The CDR3 contains 13 residues. Germline assignment: CDR1 SGHTA and CDR2 FQGNSA. Trimming removed 5 bases from V and 4 bases from J, with 9 bases in between. CDR3 amino acids: CASSPDPYNEQFF. The CDR3 DNA reads as TGTGCCAGCAGCCCTGACCCATACAATGAGCAGTTCTTC.

The chain employs TRBV4-1 and TRBJ1-4; D is possibly TRBD1 (6 bases). The V gene's germline CDR1 is MGHRA and CDR2 YSYEKL. V was clipped by 4 bases and J by 8 bases, with 20 bases between them. This CDR3 has 16 residues. CDR3 amino acids: CASSPFTVGGGEKLFF. CDR3 DNA sequence: TGCGCCAGCAGCCCTTTCACCGTGGGGGGCGGAGAAAAACTGTTTTTT.

The chain recombines TRBV7-8 with TRBJ2-1; TRBD2 is a possible D gene (5 bases). The V and J ends lost 5 bases and 9 bases respectively, with 17 bases between them. The CDR3 length is 14 residues. In germline, CDR1 is SGHVS, CDR2 FQNEAQ. Here the CDR3 DNA reads TGTGCCAGCAGCGCCCGTGGGAGTCTGTCTGAGCAGTTCTTC. The encoded protein is CASSARGSLSEQFF.

This clonotype has more than one count but fewer than ten. The chain combines TRBV15 with TRBJ1-5; 8 bases align to TRBD1. Germline assignment: CDR1 LNHNV and CDR2 YYDKDF (reference sequence). CDR3 length equals 15 residues. The V segment lost 2 bases and the J segment 7 bases; nucleotides outside the gene matches: 7. As DNA, the CDR3 is TGTGCCACCAGCAGAACCGGACAGGGTGGGCAGCCCCAGCATTTT. Translation gives CATSRTGQGGQPQHF.

This clonotype has only one observation. The chain employs TRBV7-2 and TRBJ2-3; the match to TRBD1 covers 7 bases. Germline CDR1 SGHTA, CDR2 FQGNSA. Unmatched junction bases numbered 8, after V lost 4 bases and J lost 4 bases. The CDR3 loop spans 15 amino acids. The CDR3: CASSYRDSESDTQYF. DNA for the CDR3: TGTGCCAGCAGCTACCGGGACAGCGAGTCAGATACGCAGTATTTT.

This chain joins TRBV4-3 and TRBJ1-2; no firm D call. V was pared by 0 bases and J by 0 bases, with 11 bases between. Germline V CDR1 and CDR2: LGHNA, YSLEER. This CDR3 is built from 16 residues. The CDR3 sequence: CASSQDWSNTNYGYTF. The CDR3 nucleotides read TGCGCCAGCAGCCAAGATTGGTCTAATACTAACTATGGCTACACCTTC.

This clonotype came up many times. The V and J genes are TRBV7-6 and TRBJ2-1, with TRBD2 matching over 11 bases. Germline CDR1 and CDR2: SGHVS and FNYEAQ. The CDR3 spans 15 residues. The V gene end was trimmed by 2 bases and the J gene end by 7 bases; junction bases not matched to a gene: 4. DNA of the CDR3: TGTGCCAGCAGCTTACTTAGCGGGAGGGGTAATGAGCAGTTCTTC. It encodes CASSLLSGRGNEQFF.

This clonotype showed up just a few times. The chain has TRBV28 and TRBJ2-1; 7 nucleotides align to TRBD2. With V trimmed by 3 bases and J by 9 bases, 11 bases remained unmatched. The CDR3 is 15 residues long. CDR1 is MDHEN, CDR2 SYDVKM, per germline. The DNA of the CDR3 is TGTGCCAGCAGTTTGAGCGGCGGGAGTTCGGGTGAGCAGTTCTTC. This sequence encodes CASSLSGGSSGEQFF.

This clonotype showed up many times. The rearrangement joins TRBV27 to TRBJ1-1; D unclear. V was cut by 6 bases and J by 1 base, with 15 bases left in between. From germline, CDR1 is MNHEY and CDR2 SMNVEV (reference sequence). The CDR3 consists of 15 residues. The CDR3: CASSVRAFANTEAFF. CDR3 in DNA: TGTGCCAGCAGCGTTCGGGCGTTCGCGAACACTGAAGCTTTCTTT.

The rearrangement joins TRBV5-1 to TRBJ2-1; possible D gene TRBD2, 5 bases. CDR1 SGHRS and CDR2 YFSETQ come from the germline V gene. This CDR3 is built from 15 residues. Between the trimmed V and J ends, which lost 3 bases and 6 bases, there was a span of 16 bases. CDR3 coding DNA: TGCGCCAGCAGCTGGAGGACGGAGCATTCCAATGAGCAGTTCTTC. Protein sequence: CASSWRTEHSNEQFF.

The chain recombines TRBV20-1 with TRBJ2-7, with TRBD1 as a possible D gene (5 bases). This CDR3 contains 12 residues. The V and J ends lost 3 bases and 6 bases respectively, with 12 bases between them. Germline V gene lookup returns CDR1 DFQATT and CDR2 SNEGSKA (reference sequence). The CDR3 is CSASLSQGEQYF. The CDR3 coding sequence is TGCAGTGCTAGCCTATCCCAGGGCGAGCAGTACTTC.